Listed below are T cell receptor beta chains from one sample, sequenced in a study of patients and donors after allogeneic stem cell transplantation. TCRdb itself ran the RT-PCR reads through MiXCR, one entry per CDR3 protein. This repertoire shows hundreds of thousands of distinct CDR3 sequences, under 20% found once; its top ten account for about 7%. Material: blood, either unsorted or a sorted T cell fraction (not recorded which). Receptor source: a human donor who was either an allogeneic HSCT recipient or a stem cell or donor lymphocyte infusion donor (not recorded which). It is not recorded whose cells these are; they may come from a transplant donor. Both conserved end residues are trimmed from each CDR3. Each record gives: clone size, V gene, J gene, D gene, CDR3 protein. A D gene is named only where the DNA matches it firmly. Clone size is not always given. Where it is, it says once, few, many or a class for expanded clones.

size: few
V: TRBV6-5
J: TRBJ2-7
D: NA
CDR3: ASGFSYEQY

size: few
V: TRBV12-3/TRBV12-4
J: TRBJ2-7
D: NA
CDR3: ASSFRVGYEQY

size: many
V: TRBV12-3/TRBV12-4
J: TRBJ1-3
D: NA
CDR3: ASSFGQSGNTIY

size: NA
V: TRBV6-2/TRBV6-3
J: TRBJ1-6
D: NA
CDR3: ASSPDRSSYNSPLH

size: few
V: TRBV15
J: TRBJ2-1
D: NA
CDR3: ATSRKTGTEQF

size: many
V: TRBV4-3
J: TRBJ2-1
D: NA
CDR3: ASSQESGYNEQF

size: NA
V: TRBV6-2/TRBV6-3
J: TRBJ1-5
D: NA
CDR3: ASSYGGITQPQH

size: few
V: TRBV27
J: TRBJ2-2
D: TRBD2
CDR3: ASSPPGLAAPVGGELF

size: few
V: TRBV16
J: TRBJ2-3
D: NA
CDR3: ASSQSGSSSTDTQY

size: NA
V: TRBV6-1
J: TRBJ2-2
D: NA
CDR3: ASSRDITGELF

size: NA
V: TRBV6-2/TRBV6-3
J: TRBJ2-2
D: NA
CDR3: ASSWGHKNTGELF

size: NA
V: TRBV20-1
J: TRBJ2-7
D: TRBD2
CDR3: SARDPGLAPYEQY

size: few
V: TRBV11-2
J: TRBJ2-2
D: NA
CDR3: ASSRPGRTNTGELF

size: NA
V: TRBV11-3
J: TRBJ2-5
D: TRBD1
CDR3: ASSSYRGGSGQETQY

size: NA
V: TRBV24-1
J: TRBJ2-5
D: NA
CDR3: ATSDGTDFQETQY

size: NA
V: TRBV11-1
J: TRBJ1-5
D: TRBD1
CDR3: ASSHTGGQWNSNQPQH